Shown below are 29 T cell receptor beta chains from a single sample sequenced in a study of T-cell memory formation after mild COVID-19. TCRdb itself ran the 5' RACE reads through MiXCR, one entry per CDR3 protein. Among under 400,000 distinct CDR3 sequences, approximately 27% were seen once, and the ten largest hold about 14%. Sequencing used PBMCs or a T cell subset sorted from them (not recorded which). The origin of the receptors is an adult woman who had mild COVID-19 (a few samples of this study predate the infection). Cell type and time point are not known.

A few counts support this clonotype. The chain couples TRBV10-3 to TRBJ2-3, with D possibly TRBD1 on 5 matching bases. This CDR3 has 14 amino acids. Looked up from germline, CDR1 is ENHRY and CDR2 is SYGVKD. Between the trimmed V and J ends, which lost 6 bases and 1 base, there was a span of 11 bases. The DNA for the CDR3 is TGTGCCATCAGAGCAGGGCAAGGCACAGATACGCAGTATTTT. It codes for CAIRAGQGTDTQYF.

The chain is built from TRBV4-2 and TRBJ2-1, with D possibly TRBD1 on 6 matching bases. Looked up from germline, CDR1 is LGHNA and CDR2 is YNFKEQ. Trimming removed 0 bases from V and 9 bases from J, with 12 bases in between. The CDR3 spans 14 residues. In nucleotides, the CDR3 is TGTGCCAGCAGCCAAGAGCTCCGGGACATTGAGCAGTTCTTC. Encoded protein: CASSQELRDIEQFF.

This clonotype appeared a few times. The chain employs TRBV5-1 and TRBJ1-1; 8 bases map to TRBD1. Germline CDR1 is SGHRS and CDR2 is YFSETQ. The ends lost 5 bases at V and 0 bases at J; junction bases unmatched: 18. This CDR3 is 19 amino acids long. The CDR3 protein is CASSSPSRRDRFMNTEAFF. As DNA, the CDR3 is TGCGCCAGCAGTTCACCCTCCCGCCGGGACAGGTTCATGAACACTGAAGCTTTCTTT.

The chain couples TRBV10-3 to TRBJ2-7; 10 bases are shared with TRBD1. This CDR3 has 15 amino acids. J was trimmed by 6 bases and V by 2 bases; bases with no gene match: 7. CDR1 ENHRY and CDR2 SYGVKD come from the germline V gene. CDR3 coding DNA: TGTGCCATCAGTGAGCCGGGGACAGGGGAGAGCGAGCAGTACTTC. This translates into CAISEPGTGESEQYF.

V gene TRBV4-2 combines with J gene TRBJ1-6, with D unclear. V gave up 1 base and J gave up 0 bases, with 10 bases separating them. Germline CDR1 reads LGHNA; CDR2 reads YNFKEQ. The CDR3 covers 17 residues. CDR3 amino acids: CASSQGHPSSYNSPLHF. CDR3 DNA: TGTGCCAGCAGCCAAGGACACCCCAGCTCCTATAATTCACCCCTCCACTTT.

This chain connects TRBV9 to TRBJ1-6, with D unresolved. The CDR3 is 15 amino acids. The germline CDR1 and CDR2 sequences are SGDLS and YYNGEE. The V end lost 0 bases, the J end lost 6 bases, and 10 bases lay between the germline ends. CDR3: CASSVGSGRNSPLHF. The CDR3 nucleotides are TGTGCCAGCAGCGTAGGGTCCGGCCGTAATTCACCCCTCCACTTT.

This clonotype was observed a handful of times. The rearrangement links TRBV7-2 to TRBJ2-1; possible D gene TRBD2, 7 bases. CDR1 is SGHTA and CDR2 is FQGNSA in the germline V gene. V was clipped by 2 bases and J by 6 bases, with 14 bases between them. The CDR3 extends over 15 amino acids. The CDR3 region has the DNA TGTGCCAGCAGCTTAACGCGGGGGCAGGGCAATGAGCAGTTCTTC. The encoded protein is CASSLTRGQGNEQFF.

The V gene is TRBV24-1, the J gene TRBJ1-2; D not certain. Trimming pared 2 bases from V and 3 bases from J, leaving 15 bases between. Germline loops: CDR1 KGHDR, CDR2 SFDVKD. The CDR3 is made up of 16 amino acids. The CDR3 bases are TGTGCCACCAGTGATTCAAAGGGTCTCCGCCACTATGGCTACACCTTC. It codes for CATSDSKGLRHYGYTF.

The chain is built from TRBV7-3 and TRBJ1-1, with D uncertain. Between the trimmed V and J ends, which lost 2 bases and 5 bases, there was a span of 9 bases. Germline V lookup: CDR1 SGHTA, CDR2 FQGTGA. The CDR3 is 13 residues long. The CDR3 DNA reads as TGTGCCAGCAGCTTAGACACCGGGACTGAAGCTTTCTTT. Its protein is CASSLDTGTEAFF.

The chain is built from TRBV3-1 and TRBJ2-7; 7 bases agree with TRBD2. The J segment lost 4 bases and the V segment lost 3 bases, leaving 12 bases of the junction unmatched. CDR1 and CDR2 from the germline V gene are LGHDT and YNNKEL (reference sequence). The CDR3 covers 16 residues. The DNA of the CDR3 is TGTGCCAGCAGCCACCCCGGGGCAACGGGGGGTTACGAGCAGTACTTC. Translation gives CASSHPGATGGYEQYF.

V usage is TRBV4-3 and J usage is TRBJ2-1; D remains ambiguous. The CDR3 has 14 residues. Germline V lookup: CDR1 LGHNA, CDR2 YSLEER. Trimming took 0 bases from V and 2 from J, leaving 5 bases between them. CDR3 sequence: CASSQEIPYNEQFF. The CDR3, as DNA: TGCGCCAGCAGCCAAGAAATTCCCTACAATGAGCAGTTCTTC.

This clonotype was picked up many times. The J gene is TRBJ2-1, the V gene TRBV11-2; the D is unclear. With 5 bases removed from V and 5 bases from J, the gap between germline ends came to 10 bases. Germline CDR1 and CDR2: SGHAT and FQNNGV. This CDR3 is 13 amino acids long. The CDR3, as DNA: TGTGCCAGCAGCAGGACCCCGGACAATGAGCAGTTCTTC. Amino acid sequence: CASSRTPDNEQFF.

This clonotype appeared a few times. Here the CDR3 reads CASSAGREKLFF. The CDR3 DNA reads TGTGCCAGCAGCGCGGGTCGTGAAAAACTGTTTTTT. The gene calls are TRBV6-1 and TRBJ1-4; D is unclear. Germline lookup yields CDR1 MNHNS and CDR2 SASEGT. The CDR3 runs 12 residues. V was clipped by 6 bases and J by 7 bases, with 9 bases between them.

CDR3 in DNA: TGCGCCAGCAGCCAATCGACTGGCTACCACGAGCAGTACTTC. Protein product: CASSQSTGYHEQYF. The chain links TRBV5-1 to TRBJ2-7; D is undetermined. Trimming removed 4 bases at V and 5 bases at J, with 16 bases between. Germline V gene sequence: CDR1 SGHRS, CDR2 YFSETQ. This CDR3 is built from 14 residues.

The chain recombines TRBV24-1 with TRBJ1-5, with a possible D match to TRBD1 (5 bases). This CDR3 spans 14 amino acids. V lost 7 bases to trimming and J lost 0 bases, with 9 bases between them. Germline CDR1 reads KGHDR; CDR2 reads SFDVKD. CDR3: CATSDSYSNQPQHF. The CDR3 DNA reads as TGTGCCACCAGCGACAGTTATAGCAATCAGCCCCAGCATTTT.

The chain recombines TRBV3-1 with TRBJ2-7; 9 bases are a match to TRBD1. The CDR3 has 14 residues. The ends lost 6 bases at V and 6 bases at J; junction bases unmatched: 9. Germline lookup yields CDR1 LGHDT and CDR2 YNNKEL (reference sequence). The DNA for the CDR3 is TGTGCCAGCAGGCCACAGGGGGCATTGAGCGAGCAGTACTTC. This translates into CASRPQGALSEQYF.

Only a few counts were recorded for this clonotype. The chain carries TRBV6-1 and TRBJ2-1, with D unresolved. The CDR3 runs 13 residues. V dropped 4 bases and J dropped 8 bases, with 12 bases sitting between them. CDR1 is MNHNS, CDR2 SASEGT, per germline. The CDR3 region has the DNA TGTGCCAGCAGTGTGACATCATCCGATGAGCAGTTCTTC. It specifies CASSVTSSDEQFF.

This clonotype was counted ten times or more. This chain uses TRBV5-1 with TRBJ2-3, with 10 positions matching TRBD1. The CDR3 sequence is 15 residues long. Germline V gene sequence: CDR1 SGHRS, CDR2 YFSETQ. The junction had 4 bases not matched to a gene; V was cut back by 3 bases and J by 3 bases. The CDR3 here is CASSSGTGVTDTQYF. CDR3 DNA sequence: TGCGCCAGCAGCTCCGGGACAGGGGTGACAGATACGCAGTATTTT.

The chain couples TRBV10-3 to TRBJ2-3, with a weak D call TRBD2 (5 bases). This CDR3 region has 16 residues. Per the germline V gene, CDR1 is ENHRY and CDR2 is SYGVKD. Trimming took off 0 bases at V and 6 bases at J, with 16 bases between the two ends. CDR3 sequence (DNA): TGTGCCATCAGTGAGTCGCTCCATAGCGAGCCCGATACGCAGTATTTT. Residues: CAISESLHSEPDTQYF.

The chain couples TRBV3-1 to TRBJ2-7; D call uncertain. Trimming shortened V by 1 base and J by 4 bases, and 11 bases separated the two germline ends. CDR3 length equals 14 residues. Germline CDR1 is LGHDT and CDR2 is YNNKEL (reference sequence). Written as DNA, the CDR3 is TGTGCCAGCAGCCAAGGAGACCAACTTTACGAGCAGTACTTC. This codes for CASSQGDQLYEQYF.

This clonotype turned up a few times. An end of the junction does not agree with germline; a read error may underlie this. This rearrangement joins TRBV7-6 to TRBJ2-2; D is perhaps TRBD2 (7 bases). CDR3 length equals 13 residues. Germline CDR1 is SGHVS and CDR2 is FNYEAQ. In DNA form, the CDR3 reads TGTGCCAGCACCTTAGGGGGGGCCGGGGAGCTGTTTTTT. It is translated as CASTLGGAGELFF.

The chain has TRBV7-9 and TRBJ2-7; 10 nucleotides line up with TRBD1. The CDR3 runs 14 residues. Unmatched junction bases numbered 7, after V lost 6 bases and J lost 5 bases. In germline, CDR1 is SEHNR, CDR2 FQNEAQ (reference sequence). The CDR3 loop is CASRSTGTGDEQYF. CDR3 nucleotides: TGTGCCAGCAGGTCTACCGGGACAGGGGACGAGCAGTACTTC.

This clonotype showed up many times. V usage is TRBV6-5 and J usage is TRBJ1-1; unclear D gene. Germline V gene lookup returns CDR1 MNHEY and CDR2 SVGAGI. There are 13 residues in the CDR3. The V and J ends lost 4 bases and 0 bases respectively, with 6 bases between them. The CDR3 protein is CASSSPVNTEAFF. DNA for the CDR3: TGTGCCAGCAGTTCACCAGTGAACACTGAAGCTTTCTTT.

The V call is TRBV6-2 or TRBV6-3, the J call TRBJ2-7, with 9 bases identical to TRBD2. J was trimmed by 6 bases and V by 6 bases; bases with no gene match: 9. The CDR3 has 14 amino acids. Looked up from germline, CDR1 is MNHEY and CDR2 is SVGEGT. CDR3 nucleotide sequence: TGTGCCAGCAGGACTAGCGGCATGAGGGGCGAGCAGTACTTC. Translation: CASRTSGMRGEQYF.

Written as DNA, the CDR3 is TGCAGTGCTTTCGGACAGGGTGCTGAAGCTTTCTTT. Residues: CSAFGQGAEAFF. The chain employs TRBV20-1 and TRBJ1-1, with 8 bases identical to TRBD1. With V trimmed by 5 bases and J by 6 bases, 5 bases remained unmatched. The CDR3 runs 12 residues. The V gene's germline CDR1 is DFQATT and CDR2 SNEGSKA (reference sequence).

This clonotype was picked up a small number of times. The rearrangement joins TRBV9 to TRBJ2-5, with 7 bases aligning to TRBD1. CDR3 length: 16 residues. CDR1 is SGDLS, CDR2 YYNGEE, per germline. Trimming cost V 0 bases and J 5 bases; bases outside gene matches: 10. Written as DNA, the CDR3 is TGTGCCAGCAGCGTAGCGGACAGGCCTTCTCAGGAGACCCAGTACTTC. Amino acids: CASSVADRPSQETQYF.

The chain links TRBV5-1 to TRBJ1-1; D uncertain. The V end was cut by 0 bases, the J end by 1 base, with 10 bases between. CDR3 length equals 15 residues. The germline V gene has CDR1 SGHRS and CDR2 YFSETQ. The CDR3 nucleotides are TGCGCCAGCAGCTTGGATGAGGTTGGGAACACTGAAGCTTTCTTT. Protein sequence: CASSLDEVGNTEAFF. Together with reference TRBV5-1 and TRBJ1-1, the CDR3 gives the full variable domain: KAGVTQTPRYLIKTRGQQVTLSCSPISGHRSVSWYQQTPGQGLQFLFEYFSETQRNKGNFPGRFSGRQFSNSRSEMNVSTLELGDSALYLCASSLDEVGNTEAFFGQGTRLTVV.

The chain employs TRBV12-3 or TRBV12-4 and TRBJ2-2; 9 bases fit TRBD1. The CDR3 spans 15 residues. V gave up 5 bases and J gave up 6 bases; unmatched junction bases: 7. CDR3 residues: CASSPQGQGPGELFF. The CDR3 DNA sequence: TGTGCCAGCAGTCCCCAGGGACAGGGTCCCGGGGAGCTGTTTTTT.

This clonotype was seen only a few times. The V call is TRBV11-2, the J call TRBJ2-7, with D unresolved. CDR3 size: 15 residues. V lost 5 bases, J lost 0 bases, and 14 bases lay in between. The germline V gene encodes CDR1 SGHAT and CDR2 FQNNGV. The CDR3, as DNA: TGTGCCAGCAGCCCCTTGGGGTTGTCCTCCTACGAGCAGTACTTC. Encoded protein: CASSPLGLSSYEQYF.